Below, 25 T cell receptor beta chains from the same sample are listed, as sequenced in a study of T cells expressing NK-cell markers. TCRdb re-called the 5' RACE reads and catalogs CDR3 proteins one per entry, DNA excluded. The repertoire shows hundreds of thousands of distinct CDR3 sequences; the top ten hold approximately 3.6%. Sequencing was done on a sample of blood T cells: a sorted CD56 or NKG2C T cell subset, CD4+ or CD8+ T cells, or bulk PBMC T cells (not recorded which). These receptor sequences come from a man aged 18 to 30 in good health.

The CDR3 loop reads CATSENTVDTGELFF. This chain links TRBV24-1 with TRBJ2-2. The V gene's germline CDR1 is KGHDR and CDR2 SFDVKD. The CDR3 extends over 15 amino acids.

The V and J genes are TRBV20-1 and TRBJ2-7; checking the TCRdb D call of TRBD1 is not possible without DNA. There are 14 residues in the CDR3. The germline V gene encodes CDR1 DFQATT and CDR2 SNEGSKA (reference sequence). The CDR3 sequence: CSARTDSGSYEQYF.

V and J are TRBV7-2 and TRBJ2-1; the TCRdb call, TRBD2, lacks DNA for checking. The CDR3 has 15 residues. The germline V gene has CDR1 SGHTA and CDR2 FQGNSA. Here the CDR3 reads CASSLSGRVANEQFF.

CDR3 sequence: CASSGTLINGELFF. The V and J genes are TRBV12-3 or TRBV12-4 and TRBJ2-2; the D call from TCRdb, TRBD1, cannot be confirmed without DNA. The CDR3 is 14 amino acids.

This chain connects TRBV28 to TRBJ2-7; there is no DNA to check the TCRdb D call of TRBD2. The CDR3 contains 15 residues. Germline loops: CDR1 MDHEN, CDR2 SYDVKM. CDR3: CACRGGTSGSYEQYF.

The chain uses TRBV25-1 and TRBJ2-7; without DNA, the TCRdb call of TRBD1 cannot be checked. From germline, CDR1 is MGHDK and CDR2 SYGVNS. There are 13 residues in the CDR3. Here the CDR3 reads CASSDSRGYEQYF.

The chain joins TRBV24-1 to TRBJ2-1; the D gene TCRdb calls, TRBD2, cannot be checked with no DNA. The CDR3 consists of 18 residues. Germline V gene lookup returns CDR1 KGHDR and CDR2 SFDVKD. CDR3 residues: CATSDGTPSGLAGDEQFF.

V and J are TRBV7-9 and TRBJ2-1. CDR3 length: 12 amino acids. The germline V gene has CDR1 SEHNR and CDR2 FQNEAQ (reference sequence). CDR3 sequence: CASSFRTDEQFF.

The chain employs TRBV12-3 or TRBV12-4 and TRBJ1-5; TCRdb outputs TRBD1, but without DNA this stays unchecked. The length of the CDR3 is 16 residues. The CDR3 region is CASSPLKWGGDQPQHF.

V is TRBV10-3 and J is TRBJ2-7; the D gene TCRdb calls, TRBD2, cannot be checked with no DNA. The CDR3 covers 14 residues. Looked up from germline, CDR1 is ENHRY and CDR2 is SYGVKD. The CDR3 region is CAISAPGTSHEQYF.

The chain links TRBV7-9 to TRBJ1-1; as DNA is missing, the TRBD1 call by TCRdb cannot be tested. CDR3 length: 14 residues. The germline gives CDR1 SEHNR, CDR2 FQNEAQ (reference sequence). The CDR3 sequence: CASSSTKDRTEAFF. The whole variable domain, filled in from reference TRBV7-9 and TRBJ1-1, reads DTGVSQNPRHKITKRGQNVTFRCDPISEHNRLYWYRQTLGQGPEFLTYFQNEAQLEKSRLLSDRFSAERPKGSFSTLEIQRTEQGDSAMYLCASSSTKDRTEAFFGQGTRLTVV.

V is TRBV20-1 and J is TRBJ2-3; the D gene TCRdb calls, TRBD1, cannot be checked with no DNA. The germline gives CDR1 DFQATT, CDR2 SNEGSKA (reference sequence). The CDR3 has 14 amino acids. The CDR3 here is CSAPTGTSTDTQYF.

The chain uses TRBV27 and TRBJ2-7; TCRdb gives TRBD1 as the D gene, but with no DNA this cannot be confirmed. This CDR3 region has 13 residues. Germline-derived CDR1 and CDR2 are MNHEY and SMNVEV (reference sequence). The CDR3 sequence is CATGTLGVGEQYF.

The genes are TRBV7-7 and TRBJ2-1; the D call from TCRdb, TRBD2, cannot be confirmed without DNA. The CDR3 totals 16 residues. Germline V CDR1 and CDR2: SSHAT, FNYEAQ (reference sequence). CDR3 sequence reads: CASSLSRIAGSNEQFF.

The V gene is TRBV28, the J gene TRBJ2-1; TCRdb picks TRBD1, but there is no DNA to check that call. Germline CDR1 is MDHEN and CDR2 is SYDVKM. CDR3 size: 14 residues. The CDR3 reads CASSPTPSDNEQFF.

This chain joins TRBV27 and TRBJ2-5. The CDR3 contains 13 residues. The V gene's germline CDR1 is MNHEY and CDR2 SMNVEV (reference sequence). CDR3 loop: CASGTEIKETQYF.

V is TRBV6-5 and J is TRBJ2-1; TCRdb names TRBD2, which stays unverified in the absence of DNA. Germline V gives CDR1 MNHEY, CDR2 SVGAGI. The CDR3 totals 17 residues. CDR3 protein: CASSYQRTSATYNEQFF.

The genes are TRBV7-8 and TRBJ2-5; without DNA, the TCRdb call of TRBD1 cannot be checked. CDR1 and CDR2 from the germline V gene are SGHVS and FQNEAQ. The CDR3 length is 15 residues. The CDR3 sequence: CASSYRTGGEQTQYF.

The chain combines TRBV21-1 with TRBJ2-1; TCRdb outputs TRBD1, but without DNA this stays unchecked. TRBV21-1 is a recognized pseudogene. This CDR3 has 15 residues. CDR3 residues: CARQLRESSYNEQFF.

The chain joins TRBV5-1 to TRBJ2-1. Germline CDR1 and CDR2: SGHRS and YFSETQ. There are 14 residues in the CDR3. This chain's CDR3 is CASSGNGRYNEQFF.

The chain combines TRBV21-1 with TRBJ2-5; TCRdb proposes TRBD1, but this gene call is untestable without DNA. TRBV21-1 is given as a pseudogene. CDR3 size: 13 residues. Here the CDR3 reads CATPGGTGETQYF.

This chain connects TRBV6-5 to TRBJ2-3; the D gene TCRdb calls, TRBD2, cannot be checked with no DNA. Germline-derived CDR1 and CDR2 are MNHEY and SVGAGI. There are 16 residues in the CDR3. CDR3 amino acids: CASRVTSGRATDTQYF.

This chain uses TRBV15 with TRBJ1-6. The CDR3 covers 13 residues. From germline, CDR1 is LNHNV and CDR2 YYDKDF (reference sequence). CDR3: CATSRDLTSPLHF.

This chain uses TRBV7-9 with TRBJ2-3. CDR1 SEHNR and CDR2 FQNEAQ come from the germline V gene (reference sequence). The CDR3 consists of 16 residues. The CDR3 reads CASSLAGHPVTDTQYF.

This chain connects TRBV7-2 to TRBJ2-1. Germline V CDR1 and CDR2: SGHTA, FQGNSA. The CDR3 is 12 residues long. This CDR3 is CASSQIEFEQFF. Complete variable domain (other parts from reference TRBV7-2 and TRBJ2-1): GAGVSQSPSNKVTEKGKDVELRCDPISGHTALYWYRQSLGQGLEFLIYFQGNSAPDKSGLPSDRFSAERTGGSVSTLTIQRTQQEDSAVYLCASSQIEFEQFFGPGTRLTVL.